This record covers a single T cell receptor beta chain. TCRdb keeps only in-frame clones here, not all; method: immunoSEQ multiplex PCR. Among 48,000 or so clones listed, roughly 81% were seen once. The data belong to a study of OX40 agonist ivuxolimab in advanced cancers. CDR3 length: 14 amino acids. V shed 5 bases and J shed 3 bases, with 11 bases lying between them. Germline V gene data show CDR1 as MNHEY and CDR2 as SMNVEV (reference sequence). Sample: CD4+ or CD8+ T cells sorted from blood, taken in a trial of the OX40 agonist ivuxolimab. The sequence was collected from an adult with an advanced solid tumor such as melanoma, head and neck, liver or kidney cancer. V gene TRBV27 combines with J gene TRBJ2-1; D unresolved. DNA for the CDR3: TGTGCCAGCAGTCGGGTCACGAACTACAATGAGCAGTTCTTC. It encodes CASSRVTNYNEQFF.